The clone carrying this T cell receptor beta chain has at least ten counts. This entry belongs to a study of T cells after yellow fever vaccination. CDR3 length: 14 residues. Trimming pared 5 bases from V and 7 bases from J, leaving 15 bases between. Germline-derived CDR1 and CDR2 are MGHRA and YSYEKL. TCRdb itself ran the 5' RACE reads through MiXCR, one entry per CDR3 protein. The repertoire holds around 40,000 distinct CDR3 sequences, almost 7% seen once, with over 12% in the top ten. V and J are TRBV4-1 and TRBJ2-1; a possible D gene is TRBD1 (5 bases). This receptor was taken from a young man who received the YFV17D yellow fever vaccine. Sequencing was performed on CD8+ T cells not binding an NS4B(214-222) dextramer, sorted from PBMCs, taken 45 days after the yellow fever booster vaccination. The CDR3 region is CASSSLGRRNEQFF. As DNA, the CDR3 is TGCGCCAGCAGCTCCCTGGGGCGGCGGAATGAGCAGTTCTTC.